The clone carrying this T cell receptor beta chain was observed a few times. Its antigen is not identified. This record comes from a study of T cell repertoires in cytomegalovirus infection. Study at large: Selection of CMV epitopes for the study included recently identified HLA-C-restricted and well-studied HLA-B-restricted ones. CMV infection and matching HLA type were both indicated by public TCR beta signatures. Whole-study results and caveats: The ex vivo response was dominated by HLA-C-restricted CMV-specific TCR beta clonotypes.

One entry per CDR3 protein results from TCRdb running MiXCR on the reads. The table lists roughly 860,000 distinct CDR3 sequences, approximately 30% of them singletons. The CDR3 has 13 residues. V was shortened by 5 bases and J by 1 base, with 9 bases between the two germline ends. In germline, CDR1 is SEHNR, CDR2 FQNEAQ (reference sequence). Here the sequenced sample was cultured CD8+ T cells from PBMCs, taken from culture after CMV antigen stimulation. The chain couples TRBV7-9 to TRBJ2-7; no firm D call. The source is a human donor in good health (CMV status not recorded). Some clones in this sample may be carry-over from other donors' samples. The CDR3 region has the DNA TGTGCCAGCAGCGCTAGTTGGTCCTACGAGCAGTACTTC. The encoded protein is CASSASWSYEQYF.